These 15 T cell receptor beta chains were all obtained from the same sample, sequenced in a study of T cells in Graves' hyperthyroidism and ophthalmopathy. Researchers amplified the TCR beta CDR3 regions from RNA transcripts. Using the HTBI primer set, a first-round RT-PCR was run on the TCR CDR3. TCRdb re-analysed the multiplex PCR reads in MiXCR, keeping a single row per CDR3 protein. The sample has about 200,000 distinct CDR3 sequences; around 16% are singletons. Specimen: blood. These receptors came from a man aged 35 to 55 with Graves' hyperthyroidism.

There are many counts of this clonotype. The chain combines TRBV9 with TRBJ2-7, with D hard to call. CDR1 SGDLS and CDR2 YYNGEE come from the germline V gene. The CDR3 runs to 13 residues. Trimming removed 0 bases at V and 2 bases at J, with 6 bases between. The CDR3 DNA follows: TGTGCCAGCAGCGTAGCCGCAGCCTACGAGCAGTACTTC. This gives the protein CASSVAAAYEQYF. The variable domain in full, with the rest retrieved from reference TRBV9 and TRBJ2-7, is DSGVTQTPKHLITATGQRVTLRCSPRSGDLSVYWYQQSLDQGLQFLIQYYNGEERAKGNILERFSAQQFPDLHSELNLSSLELGDSALYFCASSVAAAYEQYFGPGTRLTVT.

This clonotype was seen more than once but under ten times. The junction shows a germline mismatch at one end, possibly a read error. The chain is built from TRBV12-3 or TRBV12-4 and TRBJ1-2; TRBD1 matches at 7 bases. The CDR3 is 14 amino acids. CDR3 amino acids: CASGLGSRGEGYTF. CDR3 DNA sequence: TGTGCCAGCGGTTTAGGTTCCAGGGGGGAAGGCTACACCTTC.

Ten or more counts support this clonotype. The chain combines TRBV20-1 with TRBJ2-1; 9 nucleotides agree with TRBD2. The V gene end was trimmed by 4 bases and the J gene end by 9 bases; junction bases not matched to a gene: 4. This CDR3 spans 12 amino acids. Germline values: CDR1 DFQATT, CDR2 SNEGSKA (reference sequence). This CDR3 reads CSAMRGGGEQFF. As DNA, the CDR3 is TGCAGTGCTATGCGGGGGGGAGGTGAGCAGTTCTTC.

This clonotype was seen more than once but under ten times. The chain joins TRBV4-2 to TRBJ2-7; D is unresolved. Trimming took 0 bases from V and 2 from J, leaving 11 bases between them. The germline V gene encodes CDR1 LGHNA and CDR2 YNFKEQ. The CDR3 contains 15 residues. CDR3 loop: CASSQEFSATYEQYF. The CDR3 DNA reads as TGTGCCAGCAGCCAAGAGTTTTCTGCCACCTACGAGCAGTACTTC.

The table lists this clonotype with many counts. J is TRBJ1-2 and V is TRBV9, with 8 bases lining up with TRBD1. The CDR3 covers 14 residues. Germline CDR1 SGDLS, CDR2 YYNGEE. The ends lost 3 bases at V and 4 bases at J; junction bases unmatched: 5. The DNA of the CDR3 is TGTGCCAGCAGCGGACAGGGGTCAAGCTATGGCTACACCTTC. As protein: CASSGQGSSYGYTF.

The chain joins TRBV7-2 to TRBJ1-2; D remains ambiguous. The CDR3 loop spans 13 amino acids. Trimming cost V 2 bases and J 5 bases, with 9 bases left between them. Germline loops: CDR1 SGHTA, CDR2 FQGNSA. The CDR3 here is CASSLSGTYGYTF. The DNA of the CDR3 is TGTGCCAGCAGCTTATCCGGTACTTATGGCTACACCTTC.

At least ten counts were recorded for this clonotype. CDR3 in DNA: TGTGCCAGCAGTCTTCCGGGACAGGGGGGGATATACGAGCAGTACTTC. Its protein product is CASSLPGQGGIYEQYF. The chain joins TRBV28 to TRBJ2-7; 11 nucleotides line up with TRBD1. V lost 5 bases and J lost 4; bases outside the gene matches: 10. The germline CDR1 and CDR2 sequences are MDHEN and SYDVKM. This CDR3 comprises 16 residues.

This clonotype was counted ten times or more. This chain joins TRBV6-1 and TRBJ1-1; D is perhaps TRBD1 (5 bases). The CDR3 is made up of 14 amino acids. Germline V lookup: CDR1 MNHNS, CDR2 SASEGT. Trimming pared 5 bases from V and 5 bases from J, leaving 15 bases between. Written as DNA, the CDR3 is TGTGCCAGCAGTTACCCCCAGGGAGGTACTGAAGCTTTCTTT. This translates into CASSYPQGGTEAFF.

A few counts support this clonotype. The CDR3 bases are TGCAGCGTGACTGGACAGGGAGTGGGTCATGGCTACACCTTC. This sequence encodes CSVTGQGVGHGYTF. The chain is built from TRBV29-1 and TRBJ1-2, with 8 positions matching TRBD1. CDR1 SQVTM and CDR2 ANQGSEA come from the germline V gene. V trimming: 6 bases; J trimming: 6 bases; junction bases outside the gene matches: 12. This CDR3 region has 14 residues. The whole variable domain, filled in from reference TRBV29-1 and TRBJ1-2, reads SAVISQKPSRDICQRGTSLTIQCQVDSQVTMMFWYRQQPGQSLTLIATANQGSEATYESGFVIDKFPISRPNLTFSTLTVSNMSPEDSSIYLCSVTGQGVGHGYTFGSGTRLTVV.

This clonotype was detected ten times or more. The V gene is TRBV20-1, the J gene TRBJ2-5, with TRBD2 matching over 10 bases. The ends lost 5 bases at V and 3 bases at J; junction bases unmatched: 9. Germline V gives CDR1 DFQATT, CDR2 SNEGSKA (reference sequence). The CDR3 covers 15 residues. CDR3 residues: CSAWIGSGGKETQYF. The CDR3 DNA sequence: TGCAGTGCTTGGATTGGTAGCGGGGGGAAAGAGACCCAGTACTTC.

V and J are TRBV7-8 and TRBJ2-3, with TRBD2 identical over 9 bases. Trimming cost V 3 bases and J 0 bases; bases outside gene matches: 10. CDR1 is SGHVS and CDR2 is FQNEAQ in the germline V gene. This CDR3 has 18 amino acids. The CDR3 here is CASSLGTAGGLSTDTQYF. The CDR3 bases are TGTGCCAGCAGCTTGGGGACTGCGGGGGGGCTAAGCACAGATACGCAGTATTTT. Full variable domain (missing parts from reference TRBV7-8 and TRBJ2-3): GAGVSQSPRYKVAKRGQDVALRCDPISGHVSLFWYQQALGQGPEFLTYFQNEAQLDKSGLPSDRFFAERPEGSVSTLKIQRTQQEDSAVYLCASSLGTAGGLSTDTQYFGPGTRLTVL.

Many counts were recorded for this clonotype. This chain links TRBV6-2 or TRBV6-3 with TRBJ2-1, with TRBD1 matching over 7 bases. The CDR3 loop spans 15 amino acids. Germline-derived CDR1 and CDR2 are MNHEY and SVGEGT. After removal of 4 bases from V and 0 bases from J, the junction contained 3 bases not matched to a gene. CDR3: CASSSGTDSYNEQFF. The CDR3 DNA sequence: TGTGCCAGCAGTTCTGGGACAGACTCCTACAATGAGCAGTTCTTC.

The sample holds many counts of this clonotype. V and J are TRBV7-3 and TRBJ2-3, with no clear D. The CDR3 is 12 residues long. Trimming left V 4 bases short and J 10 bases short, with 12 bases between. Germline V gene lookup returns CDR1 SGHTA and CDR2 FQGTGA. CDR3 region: CASSSLPWAQYF. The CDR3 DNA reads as TGTGCCAGCAGCTCGCTACCGTGGGCGCAGTATTTT.

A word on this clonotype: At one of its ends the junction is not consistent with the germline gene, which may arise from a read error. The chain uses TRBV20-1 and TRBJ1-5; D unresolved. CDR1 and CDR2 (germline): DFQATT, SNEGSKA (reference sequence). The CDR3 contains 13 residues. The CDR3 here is CSASVDSNQPQQF. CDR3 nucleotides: TGCAGTGCTAGTGTAGATAGCAATCAGCCCCAGCAGTTT.

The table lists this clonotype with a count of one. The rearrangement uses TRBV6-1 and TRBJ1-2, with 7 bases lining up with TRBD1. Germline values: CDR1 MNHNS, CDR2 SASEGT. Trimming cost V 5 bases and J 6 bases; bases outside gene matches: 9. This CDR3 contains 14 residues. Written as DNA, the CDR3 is TGTGCCAGCAGTAGACAGGGCGCGCTAGATGGCTACACCTTC. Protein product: CASSRQGALDGYTF.